A single sample is the source of the 17 T cell receptor beta chains below, sequenced in a study of OX40 agonist ivuxolimab in advanced cancers. The protocol was immunoSEQ multiplex PCR, while the TCRdb copy is restricted to in-frame clones and leaves out a portion. Of 15,000 to 20,000 clones listed, 75% to 90% are singletons. Sequences were derived from CD4+ or CD8+ T cells sorted from blood, sampled in a trial of the OX40 agonist ivuxolimab. The receptors shown here come from an adult with an advanced solid tumor such as melanoma, head and neck, liver or kidney cancer.

The gene calls are TRBV15 and TRBJ1-1; D not certain. The CDR3 sequence is 8 residues long. Germline lookup yields CDR1 LNHNV and CDR2 YYDKDF (reference sequence). V was cut by 6 bases and J by 11 bases, with 4 bases left in between. The CDR3 region has the DNA TGTGCCACCAGTATCGCTTTCTTT. The encoded protein is CATSIAFF.

The CDR3: CASSQGQGAYNEQFF. For the CDR3, the DNA is TGTGCCAGCAGCCAGGGACAGGGAGCCTACAATGAGCAGTTCTTC. The genes are TRBV5-4 and TRBJ2-1; the match to TRBD1 covers 9 bases. This CDR3 spans 15 amino acids. V gave up 4 bases and J gave up 2 bases; unmatched junction bases: 4. CDR1 is SGHNT, CDR2 YYREEE, per germline (reference sequence).

Of note for this clone: Germline is not matched at one junction end, which may reflect a read error. Other DNA sequences from this sample encode an identical CDR3 as well. V is TRBV15 and J is TRBJ2-7; 9 bases fit TRBD1. Germline V gene data show CDR1 as LNHNV and CDR2 as YYDKDF (reference sequence). CDR3 length equals 22 residues. The CDR3 spells CATSRGTKSGTGFFASSYEQYF. DNA for the CDR3: TGCGCCACCAGCAGAGGAACAAAATCCGGGACAGGGTTCTTCGCGAGCTCCTACGAGCAGTACTTC.

The CDR3 coding sequence is TGCGCCAGCAGCTTGCGGGGAGCGGACACTGAAGCTTTCTTT. Its translation: CASSLRGADTEAFF. This chain joins TRBV5-1 and TRBJ1-1; the D is unclear. This CDR3 spans 14 amino acids. The V gene's germline CDR1 is SGHRS and CDR2 YFSETQ. The ends were cut back, 1 base at V and 3 bases at J, with 10 bases in the middle.

A few counts support this clone. V and J are TRBV6-1 and TRBJ2-1, with 11 bases matching TRBD2. Per the germline V gene, CDR1 is MNHNS and CDR2 is SASEGT. The CDR3 is 19 residues long. Trimming removed 3 bases from V and 3 bases from J; junction bases left unmatched: 13. The CDR3: CASSEDRSIAGGFYNEQFF. The CDR3 coding sequence is TGTGCCAGCAGTGAGGACAGATCCATAGCGGGAGGGTTCTACAATGAGCAGTTCTTC.

This clone appeared a few times. CDR3 residues: CASSVYGGTEAFF. Here the CDR3 DNA reads TGTGCCAGCAGTGTATACGGCGGCACTGAAGCTTTCTTT. V and J are TRBV2 and TRBJ1-1; D gene unclear. Trimming cost V 4 bases and J 4 bases, with 10 bases left between them. The CDR3 contains 13 residues. Per germline, CDR1 SNHLY and CDR2 FYNNEI.

V usage is TRBV27 and J usage is TRBJ1-2; TRBD1 matches 7 bases. Germline CDR1 reads MNHEY; CDR2 reads SMNVEV (reference sequence). Trimming took 5 bases from V and 14 from J; bases not matched to a gene: 11. The CDR3 is 12 residues long. CDR3 region: CASSPQGQPLTF. Here the CDR3 DNA reads TGTGCCAGCAGTCCCCAGGGACAGCCCCTAACCTTC.

The V call is TRBV18, the J call TRBJ2-7, with D unresolved. There are 14 residues in the CDR3. The ends were cut back, 1 base at V and 1 base at J, with 8 bases in the middle. Germline V gives CDR1 KGHSH, CDR2 LQKENI. This CDR3 is CASSPRVESYEQYF. The CDR3 coding sequence is TGTGCCAGCTCACCACGCGTCGAATCCTACGAGCAGTACTTC.

By share, this clone counts as large (0.1 to 1%). The chain has TRBV19 and TRBJ1-1, with 7 positions matching TRBD1. The CDR3 has 15 residues. V dropped 5 bases and J dropped 6; count of bases not matched to a gene: 12. Germline CDR1 and CDR2: LNHDA and SQIVND (reference sequence). As DNA, the CDR3 is TGTGCCAGTAGTGTCTCCTTCGACAGGGCGGCTGAAGCTTTCTTT. This gives the protein CASSVSFDRAAEAFF.

In this sample, this clone turned up a few times. The chain recombines TRBV30 with TRBJ1-2; no clear D. V lost 2 bases, J lost 2 bases, and 12 bases lay in between. Germline-derived CDR1 and CDR2 are GTSNPN and SVGIG (reference sequence). This CDR3 has 14 amino acids. CDR3 in amino acids: CAWSLSGENYGYTF. DNA of the CDR3: TGTGCCTGGAGTTTGTCAGGTGAAAACTATGGCTACACCTTC.

V and J are TRBV18 and TRBJ2-2; D not certain. Trimming removed 0 bases from V and 2 bases from J, with 10 bases in between. The CDR3 runs to 16 residues. CDR1 KGHSH and CDR2 LQKENI come from the germline V gene. This CDR3 reads CASSPPSVRNTGELFF. The DNA for the CDR3 is TGTGCCAGCTCACCACCGAGTGTCAGAAACACCGGGGAGCTGTTTTTT.

The CDR3 nucleotides are TGCGCCAGCAGCCCAGGGGCAGGGCAAGAGACCCAGTACTTC. Translated, it gives CASSPGAGQETQYF. The chain uses TRBV5-1 and TRBJ2-5; maybe TRBD1 (6 bases). Deletions cut 4 bases from V and 2 bases from J, with 12 bases between. Germline CDR1 is SGHRS and CDR2 is YFSETQ. This CDR3 is built from 14 residues.

This rearrangement joins TRBV29-1 to TRBJ2-5, with no clear D. Trimming shortened V by 6 bases and J by 1 base, and 6 bases separated the two germline ends. Germline CDR1 reads SQVTM; CDR2 reads ANQGSEA. This CDR3 is 11 amino acids long. Here the CDR3 DNA reads TGCAGCGTCTCTAGCCAAGAGACCCAGTACTTC. It is translated as CSVSSQETQYF.

This chain joins TRBV18 and TRBJ2-5; either TRBD1 or TRBD2 may fit D (5 bases each). This CDR3 is built from 15 residues. Trimming shortened V by 1 base and J by 7 bases, and 16 bases separated the two germline ends. CDR1 is KGHSH, CDR2 LQKENI, per germline. CDR3 sequence (DNA): TGTGCCAGCTCACCACAAAGGACAAATGAGGGGACCCAGTACTTC. Translating gives CASSPQRTNEGTQYF.

The chain links TRBV10-3 to TRBJ1-3, with D uncertain. From germline, CDR1 is ENHRY and CDR2 SYGVKD. This CDR3 contains 15 residues. Between the trimmed V and J ends, which lost 0 bases and 3 bases, there was a span of 9 bases. CDR3 loop: CAISESIGIGNTIYF. The DNA for the CDR3 is TGTGCCATCAGTGAGTCGATAGGGATTGGAAACACCATATATTTT.

The rearrangement joins TRBV5-1 to TRBJ2-3; no firm D call. Germline CDR1 reads SGHRS; CDR2 reads YFSETQ. The CDR3 runs 15 residues. V lost 0 bases and J 2 bases, leaving 10 bases between the germline ends. This CDR3 is CASSLDSRATDTQYF. DNA for the CDR3: TGCGCCAGCAGCTTGGATTCTCGGGCCACAGATACGCAGTATTTT. The whole variable domain, remainder taken from reference TRBV5-1 and TRBJ2-3, is KAGVTQTPRYLIKTRGQQVTLSCSPISGHRSVSWYQQTPGQGLQFLFEYFSETQRNKGNFPGRFSGRQFSNSRSEMNVSTLELGDSALYLCASSLDSRATDTQYFGPGTRLTVL.

The J gene is TRBJ2-7, the V gene TRBV30; TRBD1 agrees at 10 bases. Trimming cost V 3 bases and J 3 bases; bases outside gene matches: 5. CDR1 and CDR2 (germline): GTSNPN, SVGIG (reference sequence). CDR3 length: 14 residues. The CDR3 bases are TGTGCCTGGAGGCTAGGACAGGGGGACTACGAGCAGTACTTC. This translates into CAWRLGQGDYEQYF.